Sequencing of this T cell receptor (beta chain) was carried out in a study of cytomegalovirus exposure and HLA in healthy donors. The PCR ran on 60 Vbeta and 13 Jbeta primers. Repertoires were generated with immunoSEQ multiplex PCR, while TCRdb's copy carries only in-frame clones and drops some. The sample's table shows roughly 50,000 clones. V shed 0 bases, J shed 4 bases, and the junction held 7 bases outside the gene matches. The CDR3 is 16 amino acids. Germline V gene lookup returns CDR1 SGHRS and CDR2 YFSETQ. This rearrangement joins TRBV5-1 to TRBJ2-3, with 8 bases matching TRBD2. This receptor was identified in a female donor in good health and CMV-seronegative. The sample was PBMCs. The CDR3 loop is CASSLDPGGGADTQYF. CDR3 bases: TGCGCCAGCAGCTTGGACCCGGGAGGGGGGGCAGATACGCAGTATTTT.